This passage covers 24 T cell receptor beta chains from one sample sequenced in a study of beta chain features in type 1 diabetes. General study results and limits: In every one of the four CD4+ subsets, TCRB CDR3s were moderately but significantly shorter in Type 1 diabetes patients.

The antigens of these receptors remain unknown. What was sequenced were expressed TCRB transcripts, since all of the isolated RNA had been reverse transcribed. Generated by immunoSEQ multiplex PCR, the TCRdb table keeps only in-frame clones and is missing some. This sample yields 60,000 to 75,000 clones, of which approximately 47% are seen a single time; 0.65% to 0.9% belongs to the top ten. Material: central memory CD4+ T cells from blood. These receptor sequences come from a man aged 30 to 39 with type 1 diabetes.

The chain recombines TRBV2 with TRBJ2-5; TRBD2 matches 9 bases. This CDR3 comprises 15 residues. J gave up 1 base and V 7 bases, and 7 bases lay outside the gene matches. Germline V gene sequence: CDR1 SNHLY, CDR2 FYNNEI. The CDR3 loop is CASNPSGASQETQYF. The CDR3 DNA sequence: TGTGCCAGCAACCCTAGCGGGGCTTCCCAAGAGACCCAGTACTTC.

This clone was seen only a few times. V is TRBV18 and J is TRBJ2-1, with 11 nucleotides matching TRBD1. The CDR3 length is 17 residues. After removal of 4 bases from V and 7 bases from J, the junction contained 12 bases not matched to a gene. CDR1 is KGHSH and CDR2 is LQKENI in the germline V gene. CDR3 coding DNA: TGTGCCAGCTCACAGAGAGCCGGGACAGGGGGAAGGAATGAGCAGTTCTTC. This encodes CASSQRAGTGGRNEQFF.

This clone appeared a few times. In DNA, the CDR3 is TGTGCCAGCAGCTCGGACAGATCAGGCATTCAGTACTTC. It specifies CASSSDRSGIQYF. The chain joins TRBV5-4 to TRBJ2-4, with D possibly TRBD1 on 6 matching bases. The germline gives CDR1 SGHNT, CDR2 YYREEE (reference sequence). Trimming left V 3 bases short and J 9 bases short, with 13 bases between. The CDR3 has 13 residues.

This clone has only a few counts. J is TRBJ2-7 and V is TRBV7-9; 9 positions agree with TRBD2. With 5 bases clipped from V and 2 bases from J, the junction kept 10 bases outside the gene matches. There are 16 residues in the CDR3. Germline CDR1 and CDR2: SEHNR and FQNEAQ (reference sequence). CDR3 amino acids: CASSLVLSGGPYEQYF. The CDR3 DNA sequence: TGTGCCAGCAGCCTAGTCCTTAGCGGGGGCCCCTACGAGCAGTACTTC.

The chain is built from TRBV5-1 and TRBJ2-2, with TRBD1 matching 12 bases. The trim removed 0 bases at V and 5 bases at J, leaving 11 bases unmatched. Looked up from germline, CDR1 is SGHRS and CDR2 is YFSETQ. CDR3 length: 19 residues. The DNA of the CDR3 is TGCGCCAGCAGCTTGGCCGTTGGGACAGGGGGCTTCAATACCGGGGAGCTGTTTTTT. Protein product: CASSLAVGTGGFNTGELFF.

This clone was counted a few times. The V call is TRBV19, the J call TRBJ1-3; D is ambiguous. Trimming shortened V by 10 bases and J by 6 bases, and 13 bases separated the two germline ends. CDR3 length: 12 residues. Germline lookup yields CDR1 LNHDA and CDR2 SQIVND (reference sequence). The CDR3 is CATSTSLNTIYF. In DNA, the CDR3 is TGTGCCACTTCGACATCGTTAAACACCATATATTTT.

The V gene is TRBV29-1, the J gene TRBJ1-2, with 7 bases identical to TRBD1. This CDR3 has 11 amino acids. The trim removed 7 bases at V and 3 bases at J, leaving 2 bases unmatched. Germline CDR1 SQVTM, CDR2 ANQGSEA. The CDR3 reads CSDRGDYGYTF. The CDR3 DNA reads TGCAGCGACAGGGGAGACTATGGCTACACCTTC.

The chain employs TRBV5-1 and TRBJ2-1; 7 positions match TRBD2. From germline, CDR1 is SGHRS and CDR2 YFSETQ. V shed 3 bases and J 9 bases; nucleotides not matched to a gene: 6. The CDR3 runs to 13 residues. The CDR3 nucleotides are TGCGCCAGCAGCTCGATCCGACTAGCTGAGCAGTTCTTC. Translating it yields CASSSIRLAEQFF.

This chain connects TRBV7-2 to TRBJ1-5; weak D call: TRBD1 (6 bases). V was shortened by 5 bases and J by 7 bases, with 15 bases between the two germline ends. The CDR3 sequence is 14 residues long. Germline loops: CDR1 SGHTA, CDR2 FQGNSA. CDR3 bases: TGTGCCAGCAGCCCGCAACACCAGGGGCAGCCCCAGCATTTT. Amino acids: CASSPQHQGQPQHF.

The sample holds a few counts of this clone. The V and J genes are TRBV18 and TRBJ1-2; D perhaps matches TRBD1 (6 bases). The V gene lost 2 bases and the J gene lost 13 bases, with 17 bases spanning the gap. Germline V lookup: CDR1 KGHSH, CDR2 LQKENI. The CDR3 runs 13 residues. DNA for the CDR3: TGTGCCAGCTCACCATCCCGGGACAATGAGTCCACCTTC. This gives the protein CASSPSRDNESTF.

This clone came up a few times. This chain uses TRBV30 with TRBJ1-1, with D possibly TRBD1 on 6 matching bases. Germline loops: CDR1 GTSNPN, CDR2 SVGIG (reference sequence). The CDR3 spans 16 residues. V was trimmed by 1 base and J by 4 bases, leaving 19 bases between them. The CDR3 loop reads CAWSGGKAGERTEAFF. Here the CDR3 DNA reads TGTGCCTGGAGTGGGGGCAAGGCAGGGGAGCGCACTGAAGCTTTCTTT.

This chain links TRBV18 with TRBJ1-5; D uncertain. The germline CDR1 and CDR2 sequences are KGHSH and LQKENI. Trimming left V 0 bases short and J 4 bases short, with 10 bases between. The CDR3 covers 15 residues. CDR3 nucleotide sequence: TGTGCCAGCTCACCACCGTCCGGGAAAAATCAGCCCCAGCATTTT. This translates into CASSPPSGKNQPQHF. The full variable domain, its missing parts supplied by reference TRBV18 and TRBJ1-5, is NAGVMQNPRHLVRRRGQEARLRCSPMKGHSHVYWYRQLPEEGLKFMVYLQKENIIDESGMPKERFSAEFPKEGPSILRIQQVVRGDSAAYFCASSPPSGKNQPQHFGDGTRLSIL.

This clone has a single count. This chain links TRBV5-1 with TRBJ2-4; 10 bases agree with TRBD1. The CDR3 covers 19 residues. The germline V gene encodes CDR1 SGHRS and CDR2 YFSETQ. V lost 4 bases, J lost 3 bases, and 16 bases stayed unmatched. The CDR3, as DNA: TGCGCCAGCAGCAGGGGACAGGGGATGGAGCGGGGAGTCAAAAACATTCAGTACTTC. Translation gives CASSRGQGMERGVKNIQYF.

This clone came up a few times. The chain employs TRBV5-1 and TRBJ2-7, with 12 bases aligning to TRBD2. Germline assignment: CDR1 SGHRS and CDR2 YFSETQ. The ends lost 4 bases at V and 2 bases at J; junction bases unmatched: 7. This CDR3 is 16 amino acids long. CDR3 sequence (DNA): TGCGCCAGCAGCGAAGACGGACTAGCGGGACCCTACGAGCAGTACTTC. Protein sequence: CASSEDGLAGPYEQYF. The whole variable domain, remainder taken from reference TRBV5-1 and TRBJ2-7, is KAGVTQTPRYLIKTRGQQVTLSCSPISGHRSVSWYQQTPGQGLQFLFEYFSETQRNKGNFPGRFSGRQFSNSRSEMNVSTLELGDSALYLCASSEDGLAGPYEQYFGPGTRLTVT.

The V call is TRBV28, the J call TRBJ1-2, with D tentatively TRBD1 (5 bases). The CDR3 length is 12 residues. Germline loops: CDR1 MDHEN, CDR2 SYDVKM. V was clipped by 5 bases and J by 8 bases, with 12 bases between them. The CDR3 sequence: CASSTRVGGYTF. The CDR3 DNA reads TGTGCCAGCAGTACCAGGGTAGGCGGCTACACCTTC.

This clone occurred a few times. This rearrangement joins TRBV6-1 to TRBJ1-1; 8 bases map to TRBD1. Germline assignment: CDR1 MNHNS and CDR2 SASEGT. This CDR3 contains 14 residues. The J segment lost 10 bases and the V segment lost 8 bases, leaving 15 bases of the junction unmatched. The DNA for the CDR3 is TGTGCCAGCCTTCCGGGACAGGCGACGTCTGGAGCTTTCTTT. This encodes CASLPGQATSGAFF.

This clone came up a few times. This chain connects TRBV5-1 to TRBJ2-1; TRBD1 agrees at 7 bases. The trim removed 4 bases at V and 10 bases at J, leaving 8 bases unmatched. The CDR3 covers 13 residues. Germline lookup yields CDR1 SGHRS and CDR2 YFSETQ. The CDR3 nucleotides are TGCGCCAGCAGCGCTACACAGGGGCGCGAGCAGTTCTTC. Its protein product is CASSATQGREQFF. The full variable domain, in which reference TRBV5-1 and TRBJ2-1 provide the parts outside the CDR3, is KAGVTQTPRYLIKTRGQQVTLSCSPISGHRSVSWYQQTPGQGLQFLFEYFSETQRNKGNFPGRFSGRQFSNSRSEMNVSTLELGDSALYLCASSATQGREQFFGPGTRLTVL.

The chain links TRBV6-5 to TRBJ2-7; perhaps TRBD2 as D (5 bases). V lost 5 bases and J lost 0, with 14 bases in between. Looked up from germline, CDR1 is MNHEY and CDR2 is SVGAGI. CDR3 length: 15 amino acids. CDR3 amino acids: CASSPLYGSSYEQYF. CDR3 bases: TGTGCCAGCAGTCCCCTATATGGGAGCTCCTACGAGCAGTACTTC.

This chain uses TRBV7-6 with TRBJ2-5; TRBD2 matches at 11 bases. V lost 5 bases, J lost 1 base, and 6 bases stayed unmatched. From germline, CDR1 is SGHVS and CDR2 FNYEAQ. The CDR3 consists of 16 residues. The CDR3 DNA reads TGTGCCAGCAGCGCGACGACTAGCGGGGTCCAAGAGACCCAGTACTTC. This codes for CASSATTSGVQETQYF.

The rearrangement joins TRBV6-6 to TRBJ1-3, with TRBD1 as a possible D gene (5 bases). The CDR3 runs to 14 residues. The germline gives CDR1 MNHNY, CDR2 SVGAGI (reference sequence). V was pared by 2 bases and J by 8 bases, with 13 bases between. CDR3 nucleotides: TGTGCCAGCAGTTACGTAAGGGGTGCCGACACCATATATTTT. It encodes CASSYVRGADTIYF.

The gene calls are TRBV2 and TRBJ1-1; 7 bases agree with TRBD1. CDR3 length equals 14 residues. The ends lost 4 bases at V and 11 bases at J; junction bases unmatched: 13. From germline, CDR1 is SNHLY and CDR2 FYNNEI. The CDR3 region is CASSGPPGQEWAFF. For the CDR3, the DNA is TGTGCCAGCAGTGGGCCGCCCGGACAGGAATGGGCTTTCTTT.

This clone showed up just a few times. The genes are TRBV27 and TRBJ2-7; TRBD1 matches at 7 bases. Germline V gene sequence: CDR1 MNHEY, CDR2 SMNVEV (reference sequence). V lost 5 bases to trimming and J lost 6 bases; unmatched junction nucleotides: 7. This CDR3 region has 13 residues. CDR3 DNA sequence: TGTGCCAGCAGTACAGGGGTCCTTTCCGAGCAGTACTTC. Protein product: CASSTGVLSEQYF.

V is TRBV5-6 and J is TRBJ2-5; 15 bases are shared with TRBD2. After removal of 0 bases from V and 4 bases from J, the junction contained 4 bases not matched to a gene. Germline V gene lookup returns CDR1 SGHDT and CDR2 YYEEEE. The CDR3 loop spans 17 amino acids. The CDR3 bases are TGTGCCAGCAGCTTGGCAGGGACTAGCGGGAGGAGAGAGACCCAGTACTTC. Its translation is CASSLAGTSGRRETQYF.

The rearrangement joins TRBV11-2 to TRBJ1-1, with D possibly matching TRBD1 (5 bases). The germline gives CDR1 SGHAT, CDR2 FQNNGV. The CDR3 spans 15 residues. Trimming took off 3 bases at V and 6 bases at J, with 17 bases between the two ends. This chain's CDR3 is CASSFKVQGSPEAFF. In DNA form, the CDR3 reads TGTGCCAGCAGCTTTAAAGTGCAGGGTAGCCCTGAAGCTTTCTTT.